The 27 T cell receptor beta chains in this list originate from one sample, sequenced in a study of identical twins. TCRdb re-analysed the 5' RACE reads in MiXCR, keeping a single row per CDR3 protein. The sample carries around 530,000 distinct CDR3 sequences, over 12% recorded once. The same data also went into a second study, on yellow fever vaccine responses in identical twins.

Input material: CD4+ T cells sorted from blood. All receptors come from a woman under 30 in good health.

This chain connects TRBV20-1 to TRBJ1-6; 8 bases fit TRBD1. The ends lost 8 bases at V and 0 bases at J; junction bases unmatched: 9. In germline, CDR1 is DFQATT, CDR2 SNEGSKA (reference sequence). This CDR3 has 16 residues. As DNA, the CDR3 is TGCAGTCGTTTAAGGACAGGGAGCTCCTATAATTCACCCCTCCACTTT. It yields the protein CSRLRTGSSYNSPLHF.

A single count supports this clonotype. In DNA form, the CDR3 reads TGTGCCAGCAGCCAATCACGGCACAGGGGATTAGAGGAGACCCAGTACTTC. Protein sequence: CASSQSRHRGLEETQYF. The gene calls are TRBV3-1 and TRBJ2-5; 7 bases align to TRBD1. The germline V gene has CDR1 LGHDT and CDR2 YNNKEL (reference sequence). The V and J ends lost 2 bases and 5 bases, in that order; junction bases with no gene match: 14. The CDR3 loop spans 17 amino acids.

The chain combines TRBV2 with TRBJ2-7; 9 bases match TRBD2. Germline V gene sequence: CDR1 SNHLY, CDR2 FYNNEI. The CDR3 is 15 residues long. Unmatched junction bases numbered 5, after V lost 1 base and J lost 4 bases. CDR3 in amino acids: CASSEVAGGKYEQYF. CDR3 coding DNA: TGTGCCAGCAGTGAAGTGGCGGGAGGGAAATACGAGCAGTACTTC.

The chain carries TRBV11-2 and TRBJ1-1, with D tentatively TRBD1 (5 bases). V dropped 2 bases and J dropped 5 bases, with 18 bases sitting between them. The length of the CDR3 is 16 residues. Germline CDR1 is SGHAT and CDR2 is FQNNGV. The CDR3 nucleotides are TGTGCCAGCAGCTTATTAGGGACCGGCCCTTTAACTGAAGCTTTCTTT. It encodes CASSLLGTGPLTEAFF.

The V call is TRBV3-1, the J call TRBJ2-5; possible D gene TRBD2, 6 bases. The CDR3 contains 15 residues. The germline gives CDR1 LGHDT, CDR2 YNNKEL (reference sequence). Trimming cost V 3 bases and J 4 bases, with 15 bases left between them. CDR3: CASSQVVGDSETQYF. DNA for the CDR3: TGTGCCAGCAGCCAGGTGGTTGGGGACTCAGAGACCCAGTACTTC.

This clonotype was counted only a few times. The rearrangement links TRBV20-1 to TRBJ1-3; no firm D call. The CDR3 spans 13 residues. Germline values: CDR1 DFQATT, CDR2 SNEGSKA (reference sequence). V lost 6 bases to trimming and J lost 0 bases, with 9 bases between them. DNA of the CDR3: TGCAGTGCCCCCGTGGGCTCTGGAAACACCATATATTTT. Translated, it gives CSAPVGSGNTIYF.

The table lists this clonotype with a few counts. The chain employs TRBV10-3 and TRBJ2-3; 7 bases map to TRBD2. The V gene's germline CDR1 is ENHRY and CDR2 SYGVKD. Trimming at V came to 7 bases and at J to 0 bases, leaving 4 bases not matched to a gene. CDR3 size: 14 residues. CDR3 protein: CAIMGRESTDTQYF. The CDR3 DNA reads TGTGCCATCATGGGGCGGGAGAGCACAGATACGCAGTATTTT.

The chain links TRBV28 to TRBJ1-1; D not certain. V lost 1 base and J 1 base, leaving 10 bases between the germline ends. The CDR3 is 15 amino acids. The germline V gene encodes CDR1 MDHEN and CDR2 SYDVKM. The DNA for the CDR3 is TGTGCCAGCAGTTTATTGGCAGACGGGAACACTGAAGCTTTCTTT. Translated, it gives CASSLLADGNTEAFF. Based on the CDR3 plus reference TRBV28 and TRBJ1-1, the full variable domain is DVKVTQSSRYLVKRTGEKVFLECVQDMDHENMFWYRQDPGLGLRLIYFSYDVKMKEKGDIPEGYSVSREKKERFSLILESASTNQTSMYLCASSLLADGNTEAFFGQGTRLTVV.

This chain joins TRBV20-1 and TRBJ2-3; 8 nucleotides align to TRBD2. Germline CDR1 is DFQATT and CDR2 is SNEGSKA (reference sequence). The CDR3 length is 14 residues. The trim removed 6 bases at V and 3 bases at J, leaving 8 bases unmatched. The CDR3 nucleotides are TGCAGTGCGGGCGGGACTAGTTGGACAGATACGCAGTATTTT. Translation gives CSAGGTSWTDTQYF.

This clonotype was picked up a small number of times. The chain carries TRBV6-4 and TRBJ2-1, with TRBD2 matching 13 bases. V trimming: 4 bases; J trimming: 4 bases; junction bases outside the gene matches: 4. Germline V gives CDR1 MRHNA, CDR2 SNTAGT. The CDR3 has 16 amino acids. CDR3 sequence reads: CASSGTSGGKYNEQFF. The CDR3 nucleotides are TGTGCCAGCAGTGGGACTAGCGGGGGAAAATACAATGAGCAGTTCTTC.

V and J are TRBV12-3 or TRBV12-4 and TRBJ1-6; D remains unclear. CDR3 size: 15 residues. Trimming removed 5 bases from V and 5 bases from J, with 13 bases in between. CDR3 region: CASSPDHTNNSPLHF. CDR3 coding DNA: TGTGCCAGCAGTCCCGACCACACCAATAATTCACCCCTCCACTTT.

In its sample, this clonotype was seen a few times. This chain links TRBV12-3 or TRBV12-4 with TRBJ2-3; 8 nucleotides agree with TRBD2. The CDR3 is 16 amino acids. After removal of 3 bases from V and 5 bases from J, the junction contained 10 bases not matched to a gene. The DNA for the CDR3 is TGTGCCAGCAGTTTCGGCGGCCGGGGGGGCGGAGATACGCAGTATTTT. Its protein is CASSFGGRGGGDTQYF.

The V and J genes are TRBV5-1 and TRBJ2-3; tentatively, D is TRBD1 (5 bases). V was pared by 1 base and J by 4 bases, with 13 bases between. The CDR3 has 15 residues. Germline V gene data show CDR1 as SGHRS and CDR2 as YFSETQ. As DNA, the CDR3 is TGCGCCAGCAGCTTGAATCAGGGTTCCCCAGATACGCAGTATTTT. Translated, it gives CASSLNQGSPDTQYF. Filled out from reference TRBV5-1 and TRBJ2-3, the complete variable domain reads KAGVTQTPRYLIKTRGQQVTLSCSPISGHRSVSWYQQTPGQGLQFLFEYFSETQRNKGNFPGRFSGRQFSNSRSEMNVSTLELGDSALYLCASSLNQGSPDTQYFGPGTRLTVL.

As DNA, the CDR3 is TGCGCCAGCACCGACGGATCCACAGATACGCAGTATTTT. Translating it yields CASTDGSTDTQYF. The chain links TRBV10-2 to TRBJ2-3; no reliable D call. Germline-derived CDR1 and CDR2 are WSHSY and SAAADI. The CDR3 spans 13 residues. V was trimmed by 7 bases and J by 2 bases, leaving 10 bases between them.

The gene calls are TRBV6-2 or TRBV6-3 and TRBJ1-4; D remains unclear. The CDR3 spans 14 residues. Germline V gene sequence: CDR1 MNHEY, CDR2 SVGEGT. V shed 4 bases and J shed 7 bases, with 13 bases lying between them. The CDR3, as DNA: TGTGCCAGCAGTTCTTTAATCGGTGGTGAAAAACTGTTTTTT. This sequence encodes CASSSLIGGEKLFF.

This clonotype was observed a handful of times. The rearrangement links TRBV5-5 to TRBJ2-5; 10 nucleotides match TRBD2. V trimming: 4 bases; J trimming: 3 bases; junction bases outside the gene matches: 9. Germline V gene sequence: CDR1 SGHKS, CDR2 YYEKEE (reference sequence). The CDR3 is 16 residues long. The CDR3 loop is CASSRDPSGSKETQYF. CDR3 sequence (DNA): TGTGCCAGCAGCAGAGACCCTAGCGGGAGTAAAGAGACCCAGTACTTC.

The gene calls are TRBV6-1 and TRBJ2-1; 12 nucleotides line up with TRBD2. Germline trimming cut 5 bases from V and 7 bases from J; bases unmatched to any gene: 3. CDR3 length: 14 residues. Germline V gives CDR1 MNHNS, CDR2 SASEGT. The CDR3 nucleotides read TGTGCCAGCAGTCCTAGCGGGAGGGATAATGAGCAGTTCTTC. It specifies CASSPSGRDNEQFF.

This clonotype was counted between two and nine times. This sequence joins TRBV6-1 and TRBJ1-3, with D perhaps TRBD1 (6 bases). Deletions cut 6 bases from V and 2 bases from J, with 11 bases between. Germline CDR1 MNHNS, CDR2 SASEGT. CDR3 length: 14 residues. CDR3 residues: CASRVGGTGNTIYF. CDR3 in DNA: TGTGCCAGCAGGGTTGGGGGCACTGGAAACACCATATATTTT.

The sample holds one count of this clonotype. This chain joins TRBV7-6 and TRBJ2-3; 7 nucleotides agree with TRBD1. J was trimmed by 7 bases and V by 5 bases; bases with no gene match: 12. Germline V gives CDR1 SGHVS, CDR2 FNYEAQ. The CDR3 length is 15 residues. In DNA form, the CDR3 reads TGTGCCAGCAGCCTGTCCGGGACAGCTTTCAATACGCAGTATTTT. It is translated as CASSLSGTAFNTQYF.

This clonotype was seen a few times. This rearrangement joins TRBV29-1 to TRBJ2-1, with D maybe TRBD2 (5 bases). CDR1 and CDR2 (germline): SQVTM, ANQGSEA. This CDR3 is 14 amino acids long. V lost 3 bases, J lost 8 bases, and 17 bases lay in between. CDR3 nucleotide sequence: TGCAGCGTTGAGCCCGGGGTTCGCAAGGATGAGCAGTTCTTC. Protein: CSVEPGVRKDEQFF.

This clonotype was counted many times. The gene calls are TRBV18 and TRBJ2-7; TRBD1 matches 8 bases. The V gene end was trimmed by 6 bases and the J gene end by 2 bases; junction bases not matched to a gene: 6. This CDR3 region has 14 residues. Germline-derived CDR1 and CDR2 are KGHSH and LQKENI. CDR3 amino acids: CASSLRTGPYEQYF. Here the CDR3 DNA reads TGTGCCAGCTCCCTAAGGACAGGGCCCTACGAGCAGTACTTC.

This chain links TRBV5-1 with TRBJ2-1; possibly TRBD2 for D (6 bases). This CDR3 is built from 13 residues. Germline-derived CDR1 and CDR2 are SGHRS and YFSETQ. Trimming left V 3 bases short and J 5 bases short, with 9 bases between. The CDR3 sequence: CASSSTSNNEQFF. The DNA for the CDR3 is TGCGCCAGCAGCTCGACTAGTAACAATGAGCAGTTCTTC.

J is TRBJ1-2 and V is TRBV12-3 or TRBV12-4; D perhaps matches TRBD1 (6 bases). V lost 2 bases and J lost 5, with 21 bases in between. This CDR3 contains 17 residues. The CDR3 DNA sequence: TGTGCCAGCAGTTTAACCCGGGGGGCTGGGGGCGATTATGGCTACACCTTC. It encodes CASSLTRGAGGDYGYTF.

This clonotype was seen only a few times. The rearrangement uses TRBV3-1 and TRBJ1-3; 7 nucleotides line up with TRBD1. After removal of 5 bases from V and 0 bases from J, the junction contained 7 bases not matched to a gene. Germline V lookup: CDR1 LGHDT, CDR2 YNNKEL (reference sequence). This CDR3 has 16 amino acids. The CDR3 DNA reads TGTGCCAGCAGCTTACGAGGGACAGCCTCTGGAAACACCATATATTTT. Its protein product is CASSLRGTASGNTIYF.

This clonotype was seen at least ten times. This rearrangement joins TRBV6-2 or TRBV6-3 to TRBJ2-3; 9 bases line up with TRBD1. With V trimmed by 4 bases and J by 5 bases, 4 bases remained unmatched. This CDR3 contains 14 residues. Germline V gene lookup returns CDR1 MNHEY and CDR2 SVGEGT. The chain's CDR3 is CASSLTGGLDTQYF. CDR3 nucleotide sequence: TGTGCCAGCAGTTTAACAGGGGGCCTAGATACGCAGTATTTT.

The genes are TRBV11-2 and TRBJ2-7; D tentatively fits TRBD1 or TRBD2 (5 bases each). Trimming removed 4 bases at V and 3 bases at J, with 16 bases between. The CDR3 totals 15 residues. CDR1 and CDR2 from the germline V gene are SGHAT and FQNNGV. CDR3 in amino acids: CASSSNAGDGYEQYV. For the CDR3, the DNA is TGTGCCAGCAGCTCGAATGCCGGGGACGGCTACGAGCAGTACGTC.

The gene calls are TRBV29-1 and TRBJ2-1; TRBD2 is a possible D gene (6 bases). The V end lost 4 bases, the J end lost 1 base, and 14 bases lay between the germline ends. The germline V gene has CDR1 SQVTM and CDR2 ANQGSEA. CDR3 length equals 15 residues. CDR3 region: CSVVRSGLSYNEQFF. The CDR3 DNA reads TGCAGCGTTGTGCGCTCGGGACTTTCCTACAATGAGCAGTTCTTC.